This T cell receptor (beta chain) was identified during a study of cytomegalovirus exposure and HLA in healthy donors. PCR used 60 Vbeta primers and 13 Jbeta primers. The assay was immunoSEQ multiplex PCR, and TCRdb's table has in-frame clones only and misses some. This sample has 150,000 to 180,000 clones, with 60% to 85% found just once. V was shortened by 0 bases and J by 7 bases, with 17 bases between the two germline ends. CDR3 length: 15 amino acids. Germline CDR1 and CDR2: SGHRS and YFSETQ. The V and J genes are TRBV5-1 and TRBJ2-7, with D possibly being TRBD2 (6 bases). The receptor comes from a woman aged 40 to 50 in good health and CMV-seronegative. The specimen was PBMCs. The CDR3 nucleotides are TGCGCCAGCAGCTTGGGTAGCGCGGGGCCTCGGGAGCAGTACTTC. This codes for CASSLGSAGPREQYF.